The rows below give T cell receptor beta chains drawn from one sample of a study of T cell responses to AZD1222 COVID-19 vaccine. Profiling relied on immunoSEQ multiplex PCR, and the TCRdb table lists in-frame clones only, not all of them. Here the sample spans over 150,000 clones, about 90% being singletons. The source was peripheral blood, collected on day 0 of MenACWY control vaccination. The source of these receptors is an adult in good health. The CDR3 runs from the conserved cysteine through the conserved F or W. Fields, in order: J gene, CDR3 length, D gene, V gene, clone size, CDR3 DNA, CDR3 protein. A D gene is named only where the DNA matches it firmly. Size is stated for part of the rows, as once, few or many counts, or as a class when the clone is expanded.

J: TRBJ1-2; length: 13; D: TRBD1; V: TRBV7-2; size: NA; DNA: TGTGCCAGCAGCCAAAGACAGGGGGGCGGCTACACCTTC; CDR3: CASSQRQGGGYTF
J: TRBJ1-1; length: 15; D: NA; V: TRBV6-5; size: NA; DNA: TGTGCCAGCAGTCGCGATGGGGGTATGAACACTGAAGCTTTCTTT; CDR3: CASSRDGGMNTEAFF
J: TRBJ1-2; length: 11; D: NA; V: TRBV5-1; size: NA; DNA: TGCGCCAGCAGGTCGGTGGGCGGCTACACCTTC; CDR3: CASRSVGGYTF
J: TRBJ2-1; length: 16; D: TRBD1; V: TRBV27; size: NA; DNA: TGTGCCAGCAGTTTACTGGCAGGGGGCTCTGGCAATGAGCAGTTCTTC; CDR3: CASSLLAGGSGNEQFF
J: TRBJ1-2; length: 13; D: NA; V: TRBV19; size: NA; DNA: TGTGCCAGTAGTATCGGCGGCGGTAATGGCTACACCTTC; CDR3: CASSIGGGNGYTF
J: TRBJ2-7; length: 13; D: NA; V: TRBV12-3/TRBV12-4; size: NA; DNA: TGTGCCAGCAGCCTTGTTTCGGGTGGCGAGCAGTACTTC; CDR3: CASSLVSGGEQYF
J: TRBJ2-2; length: 16; D: TRBD1; V: TRBV5-5; size: NA; DNA: TGTGCCAGCAGCTCCTCGGGACAGGCGAACACCGGGGAGCTGTTTTTT; CDR3: CASSSSGQANTGELFF
J: TRBJ1-5; length: 14; D: TRBD1; V: TRBV19; size: once; DNA: TGTGCCAGTAGTGTCGACAGGGACAATCAGCCCCAGCATTTT; CDR3: CASSVDRDNQPQHF
J: TRBJ2-7; length: 14; D: NA; V: TRBV5-6; size: few; DNA: TGTGCCAGCAGCTTGTTGGACAGCAACTACGAGCAGTACTTC; CDR3: CASSLLDSNYEQYF
J: TRBJ1-1; length: 15; D: NA; V: TRBV11-3; size: NA; DNA: TGTGCCAGCAGCCCCTTAGGACCGGGGAACACTGAAGCTTTCTTT; CDR3: CASSPLGPGNTEAFF
J: TRBJ1-5; length: 14; D: NA; V: TRBV2; size: NA; DNA: TGTGCCACCAGCGACCGTACTACAAGTCAGCCCCAGCATTTT; CDR3: CATSDRTTSQPQHF
J: TRBJ1-1; length: 16; D: NA; V: TRBV12-5; size: NA; DNA: TGTGCTAGTGGTTGGCCCTTGTGGCAGGAAAACACTGAAGCTTTCTTT; CDR3: CASGWPLWQENTEAFF
J: TRBJ1-3; length: 16; D: TRBD1; V: TRBV20-1; size: medium-sized; DNA: TGCAGTGCTAGTGAACCGGGACAGTTTTCTGGAAACACCATATATTTT; CDR3: CSASEPGQFSGNTIYF
J: TRBJ2-2; length: 15; D: TRBD1; V: TRBV2; size: NA; DNA: TGTGCCAGCGCCGGACAGGGAGGTCACACCGGGGAGCTGTTTTTT; CDR3: CASAGQGGHTGELFF
J: TRBJ2-7; length: 14; D: NA; V: TRBV27; size: NA; DNA: TGTGCCAGCAGCGGGACCGCGACTGGAGACGAGCAGTACTTC; CDR3: CASSGTATGDEQYF
J: TRBJ1-5; length: 17; D: TRBD1; V: TRBV18; size: NA; DNA: TGTGCCAGCTCACCGGTTGGGACAGGGAGGAGCAATCAGCCCCAGCATTTT; CDR3: CASSPVGTGRSNQPQHF
J: TRBJ2-4; length: 17; D: TRBD2; V: TRBV6-2/TRBV6-3; size: NA; DNA: TGTGCCAGCAGTAAACAAAGACTAGCGGAGGGGCTAAACATTCAGTACTTC; CDR3: CASSKQRLAEGLNIQYF
J: TRBJ1-1; length: 14; D: NA; V: TRBV28; size: NA; DNA: TGTGCCAGCAGTTTGGGAGGGGTAATCACTGAAGCTTTCTTT; CDR3: CASSLGGVITEAFF
J: TRBJ2-7; length: 15; D: TRBD1; V: TRBV7-3; size: NA; DNA: TGTGCCAGCAGCCGAGGGACAGGGGATACCTACGAGCAGTACTTC; CDR3: CASSRGTGDTYEQYF
J: TRBJ1-6; length: 13; D: NA; V: TRBV5-1; size: NA; DNA: TGCGCCAGCAGCTTGGCAGTGGATTCACCCCTCCACTTT; CDR3: CASSLAVDSPLHF
J: TRBJ1-2; length: 13; D: NA; V: TRBV2; size: NA; DNA: TGTGCCAGCAGTGAGGGCAGGGGATATGGCTACACCTTC; CDR3: CASSEGRGYGYTF
J: TRBJ2-2; length: 14; D: NA; V: TRBV5-5; size: NA; DNA: TGTGCCAGCAGCTTGGGCAGGGTGACCGGGGAGCTGTTTTTT; CDR3: CASSLGRVTGELFF
J: TRBJ2-2; length: 16; D: TRBD2; V: TRBV6-2/TRBV6-3; size: NA; DNA: TGTGCCAGCAGTTTACTAGCGGGAGGGCCTACCGGGGAGCTGTTTTTT; CDR3: CASSLLAGGPTGELFF
J: TRBJ1-2; length: 14; D: NA; V: TRBV28; size: NA; DNA: TGTGCCAGCAGGTTGTTGGGGGAAGTCTATGGCTACACCTTC; CDR3: CASRLLGEVYGYTF
J: TRBJ1-6; length: 14; D: NA; V: TRBV30; size: NA; DNA: TGTGCCTGGAGTGTGACAGGCCATAATTCACCCCTCCACTTT; CDR3: CAWSVTGHNSPLHF
J: TRBJ2-1; length: 17; D: TRBD1; V: TRBV11-3; size: NA; DNA: TGTGCCAGCAGCTGGGGACAGGGGGGGAGCTCCTACAATGAGCAGTTCTTC; CDR3: CASSWGQGGSSYNEQFF
J: TRBJ1-2; length: 13; D: NA; V: TRBV19; size: NA; DNA: TGTGCCAGTAGTATCGCAGGGAGGCATGGCTACACCTTC; CDR3: CASSIAGRHGYTF